Shown below are 30 T cell receptor beta chains from a single sample sequenced in a study of diagnostic markers for celiac disease. TCRdb re-analyzed the reads; it lists each CDR3 protein once, without DNA. Here the sample table reports hundreds of distinct CDR3 sequences. Sequencing was performed on either unsorted cells or a sorted T cell fraction (not recorded which). All receptors come from a human donor. This table probably holds off-target reads from a library built for another chain.

The CDR3 region is CASSYSRTRGETQYF. The gene calls are TRBV6-5 and TRBJ2-5; with no DNA, the TCRdb D assignment of TRBD2 cannot be verified. CDR1 is MNHEY, CDR2 SVGAGI, per germline. This CDR3 region has 15 residues.

The V gene is TRBV20-1, the J gene TRBJ1-2. Germline CDR1 reads DFQATT; CDR2 reads SNEGSKA (reference sequence). The CDR3 contains 13 residues. The chain's CDR3 is CSARALMGYGYTF.

In terms of frequency, this clonotype is medium-sized. The chain couples TRBV20-1 to TRBJ1-1. The CDR3 sequence is 15 residues long. Germline CDR1 reads DFQATT; CDR2 reads SNEGSKA (reference sequence). This CDR3 is CSARVPGLQGTEAFF.

This clonotype ranks as medium-sized in terms of frequency. The chain employs TRBV5-1 and TRBJ1-2; TCRdb picks TRBD1, but there is no DNA to check that call. Germline CDR1 SGHRS, CDR2 YFSETQ. The CDR3 is 14 residues long. The CDR3 protein is CASSFGQPNYGYTF.

This clonotype is identified as medium-sized (0.01 to 0.1%) from frequency. The gene calls are TRBV19 and TRBJ1-1. The germline gives CDR1 LNHDA, CDR2 SQIVND (reference sequence). The length of the CDR3 is 15 residues. This CDR3 reads CASSIDWKGNTEAFF.

Considering frequency, this clonotype is medium-sized. The V and J genes are TRBV11-2 and TRBJ2-7. The CDR3 contains 12 residues. Looked up from germline, CDR1 is SGHAT and CDR2 is FQNNGV. The chain's CDR3 is CASSFEVGEQYF.

This clonotype ranks as large in terms of frequency. The V gene is TRBV29-1, the J gene TRBJ2-7; TCRdb reports TRBD2, a call that lacks DNA to check it against. CDR1 SQVTM and CDR2 ANQGSEA come from the germline V gene. The CDR3 is 14 amino acids. The CDR3 protein is CSVIGLAGTYEQYF.

Considering frequency, this clonotype is medium-sized. The V gene is TRBV9, the J gene TRBJ2-1. Germline lookup yields CDR1 SGDLS and CDR2 YYNGEE. This CDR3 comprises 15 residues. The CDR3 sequence is CASSSRERSYNEQFF.

The chain has TRBV7-3 and TRBJ2-1; TCRdb selects TRBD1, and the lack of DNA leaves this call unchecked. CDR3 size: 18 residues. The germline V gene encodes CDR1 SGHTA and CDR2 FQGTGA. The CDR3 spells CASSLKGPGTGSYNEQFF.

This clonotype is identified as medium-sized (0.01 to 0.1%) from frequency. The rearrangement uses TRBV20-1 and TRBJ2-1; the D call of TRBD1 rests on TCRdb alone, since no DNA is present to check it. This CDR3 is built from 15 residues. Germline V gene sequence: CDR1 DFQATT, CDR2 SNEGSKA (reference sequence). This CDR3 is CSARSGDLDYNEQFF.

The chain links TRBV28 to TRBJ1-1. Per the germline V gene, CDR1 is MDHEN and CDR2 is SYDVKM. This CDR3 spans 14 amino acids. Here the CDR3 reads CASSTWTGNTEAFF.

This clonotype ranks as medium-sized in terms of frequency. The CDR3 spells CASSSSGGAGSYEQYF. The V gene is TRBV7-6, the J gene TRBJ2-7; TCRdb designates TRBD1, a call that cannot be tested without DNA. Germline assignment: CDR1 SGHVS and CDR2 FNYEAQ. This CDR3 comprises 16 residues.

This rearrangement joins TRBV20-1 to TRBJ2-7; TCRdb reports TRBD2, a call that lacks DNA to check it against. Per germline, CDR1 DFQATT and CDR2 SNEGSKA (reference sequence). CDR3 size: 16 residues. The CDR3 loop is CSARDLNGLVRGEQYF.

This clonotype ranks as medium-sized (0.01 to 0.1%) in terms of frequency. This CDR3 reads CASSIEGKNQPQHF. V is TRBV19 and J is TRBJ1-5. Germline CDR1 is LNHDA and CDR2 is SQIVND (reference sequence). The CDR3 loop spans 14 amino acids.

Judged by frequency, this clonotype is large. The chain employs TRBV12-3 or TRBV12-4 and TRBJ2-1; TCRdb outputs TRBD1, but without DNA this stays unchecked. The CDR3 loop spans 14 amino acids. Here the CDR3 reads CASTPSGGGNEQFF.

Frequency places this clonotype as medium-sized. This rearrangement joins TRBV2 to TRBJ2-3. CDR1 is SNHLY and CDR2 is FYNNEI in the germline V gene. The CDR3 covers 12 residues. The CDR3 spells CASSGSSDTQYF.

The chain links TRBV10-3 to TRBJ2-1; the TCRdb D gene call, TRBD2, has no DNA to confirm it. This CDR3 has 15 residues. The germline gives CDR1 ENHRY, CDR2 SYGVKD. This CDR3 is CAISDSLAGDNEQFF.

This chain uses TRBV18 with TRBJ2-5. From germline, CDR1 is KGHSH and CDR2 LQKENI. The CDR3 consists of 14 residues. The CDR3 is CASSPPSTQETQYF.

The rearrangement links TRBV6-6 to TRBJ1-1; TCRdb designates TRBD1, a call that cannot be tested without DNA. The germline V gene has CDR1 MNHNY and CDR2 SVGAGI (reference sequence). The CDR3 length is 17 residues. The CDR3 here is CASSYSGAGAMITEAFF.

This clonotype ranks as medium-sized (0.01 to 0.1%) in terms of frequency. The V call is TRBV5-5, the J call TRBJ1-1; the D gene TCRdb calls, TRBD1, cannot be checked with no DNA. The CDR3 extends over 14 amino acids. The germline CDR1 and CDR2 sequences are SGHKS and YYEKEE (reference sequence). The CDR3 loop is CASTLGTVNTEAFF.

The chain carries TRBV19 and TRBJ1-1; the D gene TCRdb calls, TRBD1, cannot be checked with no DNA. The CDR3 spans 16 residues. In germline, CDR1 is LNHDA, CDR2 SQIVND (reference sequence). CDR3 protein: CASRIPGQGTNTEAFF.

This clonotype is deemed medium-sized by its frequency. This chain uses TRBV27 with TRBJ1-5; TCRdb reports TRBD1, a call that lacks DNA to check it against. Germline V gives CDR1 MNHEY, CDR2 SMNVEV (reference sequence). The CDR3 extends over 14 amino acids. CDR3 amino acids: CASSWGSGNQPQHF.

V is TRBV20-1 and J is TRBJ2-5. There are 13 residues in the CDR3. In germline, CDR1 is DFQATT, CDR2 SNEGSKA (reference sequence). Here the CDR3 reads CSARVGHQETQYF.

This chain joins TRBV20-1 and TRBJ2-5; no DNA is available, so the TRBD2 call from TCRdb remains unchecked. CDR1 is DFQATT and CDR2 is SNEGSKA in the germline V gene (reference sequence). CDR3 length: 12 residues. CDR3 sequence: CSALREEETQYF.

The chain links TRBV12-3 or TRBV12-4 to TRBJ2-2; TCRdb returns TRBD2, unconfirmable since there is no DNA. The CDR3 consists of 14 residues. The CDR3 here is CASSQRRNTGELFF.

The chain recombines TRBV27 with TRBJ2-5; as DNA is missing, the TRBD2 call by TCRdb cannot be tested. Germline V CDR1 and CDR2: MNHEY, SMNVEV (reference sequence). The CDR3 spans 15 residues. The CDR3 sequence is CASSTQLAHQETQYF.

This clonotype counts as large by frequency. The chain links TRBV10-3 to TRBJ2-5. This CDR3 is built from 12 residues. The germline V gene encodes CDR1 ENHRY and CDR2 SYGVKD. CDR3 loop: CAISESRETQYF.

V and J are TRBV5-1 and TRBJ1-2; TCRdb's D gene call, TRBD1, goes unchecked for lack of DNA. This CDR3 contains 16 residues. CDR1 SGHRS and CDR2 YFSETQ come from the germline V gene. The CDR3 loop is CASSLVASSLRGGYTF.

This chain links TRBV11-2 with TRBJ2-5. CDR1 SGHAT and CDR2 FQNNGV come from the germline V gene. This CDR3 is built from 16 residues. The chain's CDR3 is CASSLKESRLQETQYF.

The chain is built from TRBV4-3 and TRBJ1-2; TCRdb reports TRBD1, a call that lacks DNA to check it against. The germline V gene encodes CDR1 LGHNA and CDR2 YSLEER. The CDR3 is 14 residues long. The CDR3 sequence: CASSQGGLLYGYTF.